Given below is one T cell receptor beta chain in context. Its antigen remains unidentified. There are no base qualities to consult, and no much larger clone falls within one base. Per the publication, the time point label means: baseline before first vaccination. Samples from vaccinated people were obtained from the UK trials COV001 and COV002, which included a single-blind randomized controlled phase 2/3 trial of AZD1222 (ChAdOx1 nCoV-19) in healthy adults. For TCRbeta chain sequencing, PBMC samples from trial participants were taken at day 0 and at day 28 after the second dose. The data were obtained in a study of T cell responses to AZD1222 COVID-19 vaccine (dated by TCRdb to the early 2020s). About the full investigation: AZD1222 recipients whose second dose came at about 4 weeks and those whose second dose came at about 12 weeks were combined into one group, since spike-specific TCR depth and breadth did not differ between the two schedules. A total of about 250 trial participants underwent TCR sequencing, of whom nearly 210 had received two doses of AZD1222 and around 26 had received two doses of the MenACWY control vaccine. Trial participants were enrolled by age into subgroups of 18-55, 56-69 and 70-plus years, and around 150, 28 and 57 TCR-sequenced participants, respectively, were included in these subgroups.

The CDR3 holds 12 amino acids from the cysteine to the phenylalanine. The sequence is cut down to CDR3 DNA, 36 bases in frame from base 1. V and J lose 1 base and 8 bases, and a span of 9 bases separates them. The germline V gene gives CDR1 as SGHRS and CDR2 as YFSETQ. The CDR3 regions of human TCRbeta chains were analyzed by immunosequencing. The study's processing was this. TCRs in the repertoires were compared against a reference library of SARS-CoV-2-specific TCRs that had been generated with the MIRA antigen-specificity platform. Breadth was defined as the fraction of unique TCRs that were SARS-CoV-2-associated. Depth was defined as the fraction of total T cells that were SARS-CoV-2-associated. Using the MIRA data, each spike-specific TCR was mapped to the spike region that the TCR reacts to and placed in a CD4 or CD8 class. Log10-transformed breadth and depth values were compared by one-way ANOVA with Sidak's multiple comparisons tests. What TCRdb holds here is the immuneACCESS table cut down to in-frame rearrangements. Part of the clones is not present; checked against another copy, under half of the missing clones reflect an unresolved V gene, and the others are unexplained. That table supplies the V and J calls and clone size; D and trimming were determined from the DNA. The sample table lists 150,000 or so clones, approximately 90% of them with a count of one. The ten largest clones take up less than 2.5% of the sample.

Results the study describes overall, beyond this receptor: Spike-specific TCR breadth and depth rose significantly after two AZD1222 doses compared with day 0 and with MenACWY recipients. Nearly half of unique spike-specific TCRs reportedly recognized epitopes outside regions mutated in the B.1.351 and B.1.1.7 variants. The vaccine-associated CD4 TCRs covered the entire spike protein, and the dominant responses fell in regions 160-218 and 743-854. Most participants were white British and females outnumbered males, and the authors suggested that clonal diversity may have been underestimated. The 56-69-year group was small, and its depth increase did not reach significance, likely because of low power. Conclusions about previously exposed vaccinees are limited because only six or seven AZD1222 recipients were SARS-CoV-2 seropositive at baseline. No day 14 peak-response samples were available, so repertoires were characterized only after the peak T cell response.

The rearrangement combines TRBV5-1 with TRBJ1-2, with the D gene uncertain. The sample consisted of peripheral blood, taken on day 0 of AZD1222 vaccination. The origin of this receptor is an adult in good health. The CDR3 sequence is CASSLLAGGYTF. Here is the DNA: TGCGCCAGCAGCTTGCTGGCGGGGGGCTACACCTTC.